This T cell receptor (beta chain) stems from a study of post-analysis software for immune sequencing data. The J segment lost 4 bases and the V segment lost 6 bases, leaving 6 bases of the junction unmatched. This CDR3 has 14 amino acids. Germline CDR1 is LNHDA and CDR2 is SQIVND (reference sequence). Study observations and caveats: The normalized Chao1 diversity of multiple sclerosis patients was significantly lower than that of controls. Included in a set of five TRBV segments more frequent in patients than controls were TRBV5-6, TRBV5-1 and TRBV20-1.

Of note for this clonotype: Its antigen is not known.

TCR beta cDNA libraries included unique molecular identifiers. Once about 0.9 to 11 million T cells were used, about 490,000 cDNA molecules resulted. TCRdb called the PCR reads again in MiXCR, with one record for every CDR3 protein. The data show about 160,000 distinct CDR3 sequences, roughly 40% seen once. The receptor was derived from a girl aged 10-17 years with multiple sclerosis. V usage is TRBV19 and J usage is TRBJ2-7; 10 bases fit TRBD2. Sequencing used blood, obtained after autologous hematopoietic stem cell transplantation. The CDR3 DNA reads TGTGCCAGTAGGGCTAGCGGGAGACTATACGAGCAGTACTTC. As protein: CASRASGRLYEQYF. Based on the CDR3 plus reference TRBV19 and TRBJ2-7, the full variable domain is DGGITQSPKYLFRKEGQNVTLSCEQNLNHDAMYWYRQDPGQGLRLIYYSQIVNDFQKGDIAEGYSVSREKKESFPLTVTSAQKNPTAFYLCASRASGRLYEQYFGPGTRLTVT.